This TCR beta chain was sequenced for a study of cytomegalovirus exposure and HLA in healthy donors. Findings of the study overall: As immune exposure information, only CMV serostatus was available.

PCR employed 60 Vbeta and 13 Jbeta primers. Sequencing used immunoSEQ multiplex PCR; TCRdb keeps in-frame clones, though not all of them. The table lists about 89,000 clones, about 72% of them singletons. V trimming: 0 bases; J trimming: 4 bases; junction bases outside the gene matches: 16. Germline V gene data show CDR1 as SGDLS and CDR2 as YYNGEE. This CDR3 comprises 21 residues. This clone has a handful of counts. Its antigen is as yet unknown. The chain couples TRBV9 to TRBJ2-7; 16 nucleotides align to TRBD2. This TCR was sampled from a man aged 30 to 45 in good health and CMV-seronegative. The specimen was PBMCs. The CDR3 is CASSVGEEVGLAGGRSYEQYF. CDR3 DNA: TGTGCCAGCAGCGTAGGAGAGGAAGTGGGACTAGCGGGAGGGAGATCTTACGAGCAGTACTTC.